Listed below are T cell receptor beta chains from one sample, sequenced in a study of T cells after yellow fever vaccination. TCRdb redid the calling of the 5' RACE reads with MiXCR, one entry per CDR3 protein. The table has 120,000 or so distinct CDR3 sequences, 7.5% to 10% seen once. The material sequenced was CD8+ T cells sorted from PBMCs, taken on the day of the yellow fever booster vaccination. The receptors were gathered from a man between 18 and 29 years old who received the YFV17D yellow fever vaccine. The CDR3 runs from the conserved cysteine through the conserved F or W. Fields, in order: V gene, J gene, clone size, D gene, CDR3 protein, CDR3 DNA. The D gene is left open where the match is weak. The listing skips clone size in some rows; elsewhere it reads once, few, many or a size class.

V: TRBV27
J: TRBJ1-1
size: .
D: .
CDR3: CASSFRSGAEAFF
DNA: TGTGCCAGCAGTTTTAGGTCAGGGGCTGAAGCTTTCTTT

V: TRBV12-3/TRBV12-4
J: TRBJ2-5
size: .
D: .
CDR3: CASSLAFLDPQYF
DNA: TGTGCCAGCAGTTTAGCGTTCCTGGACCCCCAGTACTTC

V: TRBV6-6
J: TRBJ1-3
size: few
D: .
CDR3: CASSTGMFSGNTIYF
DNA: TGTGCCAGCAGTACGGGGATGTTCTCTGGAAACACCATATATTTT

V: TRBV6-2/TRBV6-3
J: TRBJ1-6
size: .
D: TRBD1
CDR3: CASRPTGVGSPLHF
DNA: TGTGCCAGCAGGCCGACAGGGGTTGGTTCACCCCTCCACTTT

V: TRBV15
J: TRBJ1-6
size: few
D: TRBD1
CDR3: CATSRGGQGGNSPLHF
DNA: TGTGCCACCAGCAGGGGTGGACAGGGTGGTAATTCACCCCTCCACTTT

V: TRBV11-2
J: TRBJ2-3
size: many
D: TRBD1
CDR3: CASTPRDRSDTQYF
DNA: TGTGCCAGCACCCCCAGGGACAGGTCAGATACGCAGTATTTT

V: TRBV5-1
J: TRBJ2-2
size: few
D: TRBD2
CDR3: CASSLDPFSGGSGELFF
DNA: TGCGCCAGCAGCTTGGACCCCTTTAGCGGGGGGTCCGGGGAGCTGTTTTTT

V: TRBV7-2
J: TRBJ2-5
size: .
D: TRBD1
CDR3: CASSLGQGDRETQYF
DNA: TGTGCCAGCAGCTTAGGACAGGGAGATCGGGAGACCCAGTACTTC

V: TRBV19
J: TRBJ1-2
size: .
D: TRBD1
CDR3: CASSIWTGGYGYTF
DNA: TGTGCCAGTAGTATCTGGACAGGGGGCTATGGCTACACCTTC

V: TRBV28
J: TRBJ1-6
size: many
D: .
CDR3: CASSPYPLSYNSPLHF
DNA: TGTGCCAGCAGCCCGTACCCGCTCTCCTATAATTCACCCCTCCACTTT

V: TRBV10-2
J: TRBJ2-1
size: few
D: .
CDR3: CASSDQAIEQFF
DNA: TGCGCCAGCAGTGATCAAGCTATTGAGCAGTTCTTC

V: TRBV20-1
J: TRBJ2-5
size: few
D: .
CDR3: CSARVLGIQQETQYF
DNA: TGCAGTGCTAGAGTTTTAGGCATACAACAAGAGACCCAGTACTTC

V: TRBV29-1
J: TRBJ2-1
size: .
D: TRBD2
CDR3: CSVEVAWASGGPYEQFF
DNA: TGCAGCGTTGAAGTGGCCTGGGCTAGCGGGGGGCCCTATGAGCAGTTCTTC

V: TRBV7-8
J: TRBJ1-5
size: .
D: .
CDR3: CASSRRGSNQPQHF
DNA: TGTGCCAGCAGCCGTAGGGGGAGCAATCAGCCCCAGCATTTT

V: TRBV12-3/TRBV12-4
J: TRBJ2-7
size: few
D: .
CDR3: CASSLVGGMYEQYF
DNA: TGTGCCAGCAGTTTAGTCGGAGGGATGTACGAGCAGTACTTC

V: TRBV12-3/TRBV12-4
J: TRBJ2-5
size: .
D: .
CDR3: CASGQRGRETQYF
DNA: TGTGCCAGCGGACAGCGGGGTAGGGAGACCCAGTACTTC

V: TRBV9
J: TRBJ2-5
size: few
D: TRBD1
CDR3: CASSTRTGETQYF
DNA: TGTGCCAGCAGCACAAGGACAGGAGAGACCCAGTACTTC

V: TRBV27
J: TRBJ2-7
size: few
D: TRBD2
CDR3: CASRPLAGVHYEQYF
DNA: TGTGCCAGCAGGCCCTTAGCGGGGGTCCACTACGAGCAGTACTTC

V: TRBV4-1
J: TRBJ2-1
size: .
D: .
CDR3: CASSQEQVFEQFF
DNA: TGCGCCAGCAGCCAAGAACAGGTGTTTGAGCAGTTCTTC

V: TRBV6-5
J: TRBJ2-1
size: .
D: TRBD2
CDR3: CASSSHLSGGYNEQFF
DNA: TGTGCCAGCAGTTCCCACCTGAGCGGGGGCTACAATGAGCAGTTCTTC

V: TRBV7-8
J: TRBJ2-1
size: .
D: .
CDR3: CASSLGHHEQFF
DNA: TGTGCCAGCAGCTTAGGACACCATGAGCAGTTCTTC

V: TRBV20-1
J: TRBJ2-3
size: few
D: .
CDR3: CSATALGTDTQYF
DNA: TGCAGTGCTACCGCGCTGGGCACAGATACGCAGTATTTT

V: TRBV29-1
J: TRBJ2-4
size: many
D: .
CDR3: CSVETGAQNIQYF
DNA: TGCAGCGTTGAGACTGGGGCCCAAAACATTCAGTACTTC

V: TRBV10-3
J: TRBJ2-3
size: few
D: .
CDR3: CAIRASRGSNETDTQYF
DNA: TGTGCCATCAGGGCGAGCAGGGGATCAAATGAAACAGATACGCAGTATTTT

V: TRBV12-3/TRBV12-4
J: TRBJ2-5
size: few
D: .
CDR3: CASRRSGQETQYF
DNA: TGTGCCAGCAGACGAAGCGGGCAAGAGACCCAGTACTTC

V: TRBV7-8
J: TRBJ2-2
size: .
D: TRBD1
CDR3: CASSLPTGAGNTGELFF
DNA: TGTGCCAGCAGCTTACCGACAGGGGCGGGGAACACCGGGGAGCTGTTTTTT

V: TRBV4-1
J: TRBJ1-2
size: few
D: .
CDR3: CASSQDVRVRGYTF
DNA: TGCGCCAGCAGCCAAGATGTCAGGGTGCGTGGCTACACCTTC

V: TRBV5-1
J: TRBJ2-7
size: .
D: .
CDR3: CASSEEDAPYEQYF
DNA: TGCGCCAGCAGCGAGGAGGATGCACCCTACGAGCAGTACTTC

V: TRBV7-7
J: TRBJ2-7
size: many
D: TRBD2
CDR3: CASSLDYGGGYEQYF
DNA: TGTGCCAGCAGCTTAGATTACGGGGGGGGCTACGAGCAGTACTTC

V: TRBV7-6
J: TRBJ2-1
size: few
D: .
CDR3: CASSPGGEQFF
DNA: TGTGCCAGCAGCCCCGGGGGTGAGCAGTTCTTC

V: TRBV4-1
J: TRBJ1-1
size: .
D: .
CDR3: CASSQEGLAPEAFF
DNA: TGCGCCAGCAGCCAAGAGGGACTCGCCCCTGAAGCTTTCTTT

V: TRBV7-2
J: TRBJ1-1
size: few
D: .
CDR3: CASSLVLGSEAFF
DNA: TGTGCCAGCAGCTTAGTACTGGGTTCTGAAGCTTTCTTT

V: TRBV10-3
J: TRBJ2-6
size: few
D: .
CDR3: CAISDPGAVPGANVLTF
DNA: TGTGCCATCAGTGATCCAGGGGCGGTTCCTGGGGCCAACGTCCTGACTTTC

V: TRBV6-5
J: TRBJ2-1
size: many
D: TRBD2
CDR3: CASSYSAGGNEQFF
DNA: TGTGCCAGCAGTTACTCGGCGGGGGGCAATGAGCAGTTCTTC

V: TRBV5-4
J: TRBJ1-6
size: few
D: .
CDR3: CASSFLGHSYNSPLHF
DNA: TGTGCCAGCAGCTTCCTCGGGCACTCCTATAATTCACCCCTCCACTTT

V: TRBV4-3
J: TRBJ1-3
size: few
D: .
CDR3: CASSQAWGTDSGNTIYF
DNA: TGCGCCAGCAGCCAGGCCTGGGGGACCGACTCTGGAAACACCATATATTTT

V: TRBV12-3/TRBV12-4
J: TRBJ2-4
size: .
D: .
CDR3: CASTQGRLNIQYF
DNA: TGTGCCAGCACTCAAGGACGGCTAAACATTCAGTACTTC

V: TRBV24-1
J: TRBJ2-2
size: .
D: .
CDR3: CATSAENTGELFF
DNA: TGTGCCACCAGTGCTGAGAACACCGGGGAGCTGTTTTTT

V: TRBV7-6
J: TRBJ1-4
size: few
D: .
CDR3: CASSLWVSGANEKLFF
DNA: TGTGCCAGCAGCTTATGGGTGTCGGGAGCTAATGAAAAACTGTTTTTT

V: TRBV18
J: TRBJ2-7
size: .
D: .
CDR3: CASSPGGLIGYEQYF
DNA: TGTGCCAGCTCACCCGGGGGATTAATAGGGTACGAGCAGTACTTC

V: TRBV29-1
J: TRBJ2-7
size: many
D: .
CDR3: CSVVGSRDNPYEQYF
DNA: TGCAGCGTTGTCGGGTCCCGGGACAACCCCTACGAGCAGTACTTC

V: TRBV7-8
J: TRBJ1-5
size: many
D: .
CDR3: CASSGRGDQPQHF
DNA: TGTGCCAGCAGCGGAAGGGGAGATCAGCCCCAGCATTTT

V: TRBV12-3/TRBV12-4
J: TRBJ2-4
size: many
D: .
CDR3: CASSLLLASKNIQYF
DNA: TGTGCCAGCAGTTTACTCCTAGCGTCCAAAAACATTCAGTACTTC

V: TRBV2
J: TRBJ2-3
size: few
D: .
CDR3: CASSELGLRTDTQYF
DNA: TGTGCCAGCAGTGAATTGGGCCTACGCACAGATACGCAGTATTTT

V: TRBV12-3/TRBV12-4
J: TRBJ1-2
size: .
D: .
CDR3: CASSFFQDNGYTF
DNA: TGTGCCAGCAGTTTTTTTCAGGACAATGGCTACACCTTC

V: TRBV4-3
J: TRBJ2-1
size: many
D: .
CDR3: CASSHRTGLSSYNEQFF
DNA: TGCGCCAGCAGCCACCGCACGGGACTCAGCTCCTACAATGAGCAGTTCTTC

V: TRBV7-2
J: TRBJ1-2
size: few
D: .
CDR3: CASSLGFSGGYTF
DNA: TGTGCCAGCAGCTTAGGTTTTTCGGGTGGCTACACCTTC

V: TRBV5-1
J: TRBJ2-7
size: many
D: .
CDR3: CASRWGLTYEQYF
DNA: TGCGCCAGCAGATGGGGGCTAACCTACGAGCAGTACTTC

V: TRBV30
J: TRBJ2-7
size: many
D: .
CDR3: CAWADPRGASYEQYF
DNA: TGTGCCTGGGCGGACCCACGGGGCGCCTCCTACGAGCAGTACTTC

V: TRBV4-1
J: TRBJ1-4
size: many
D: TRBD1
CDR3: CASSPTGAKLFF
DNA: TGCGCCAGCAGCCCGACAGGGGCAAAACTGTTTTTT

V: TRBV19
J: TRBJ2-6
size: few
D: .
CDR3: CASSTPLGANVLTF
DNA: TGTGCCAGTAGTACTCCTCTGGGGGCCAACGTCCTGACTTTC

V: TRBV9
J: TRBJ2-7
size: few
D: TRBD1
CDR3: CASSVGQQISYEQYF
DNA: TGTGCCAGCAGCGTGGGACAGCAGATCTCCTACGAGCAGTACTTC

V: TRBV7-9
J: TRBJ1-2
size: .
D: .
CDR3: CASSLAGSDLNWGYTF
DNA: TGTGCCAGCAGCTTAGCGGGTTCGGACCTCAATTGGGGCTACACCTTC

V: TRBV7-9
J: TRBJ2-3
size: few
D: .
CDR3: CASSLRFRLGTDTQYF
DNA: TGTGCCAGCAGCTTACGCTTCAGGTTGGGAACAGATACGCAGTATTTT

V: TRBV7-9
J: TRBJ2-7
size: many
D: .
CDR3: CASSRLYEQYF
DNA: TGTGCCAGCAGCCGTTTATACGAGCAGTACTTC

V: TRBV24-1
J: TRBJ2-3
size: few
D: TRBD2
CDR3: CATSDPGGLHADTQYF
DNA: TGTGCCACCAGTGATCCGGGGGGGCTACACGCAGATACGCAGTATTTT

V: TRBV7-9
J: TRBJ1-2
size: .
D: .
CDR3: CASSFDGFGYTF
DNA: TGTGCCAGCAGCTTTGACGGGTTCGGCTACACCTTC

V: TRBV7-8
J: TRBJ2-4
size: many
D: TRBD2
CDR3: CASSLDFAGVAKNIQYF
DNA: TGTGCCAGCAGCTTAGATTTTGCGGGAGTAGCCAAAAACATTCAGTACTTC